This is a list of T cell receptor beta chains from one sample in a study of regulatory T cells in long-lasting Graves disease. TCRdb analysed the multiplex PCR reads with MiXCR anew, one entry per CDR3 protein. In the table there are under 450,000 distinct CDR3 sequences, roughly a quarter of which are singletons. Here the sequenced sample was peripheral blood mononuclear cells (PBMCs), taken when the disease was refractory, from a patient treated with antithyroid drugs. The receptors shown here come from a female donor with Graves disease. Each CDR3 is given with its conserved first and last residue. D genes are given only for firm matches. Clone size is not always given. Where it is, it says once, few, many or a class for expanded clones.

>TRBV7-9|TRBJ1-5|.|.
TGTGCCAGCAGCTTAGATACAGGGAGCTATCAGCCCCAGCATTTT
CASSLDTGSYQPQHF
>TRBV6-2/TRBV6-3|TRBJ2-7|TRBD2|.
TGTGCCAGCAGTTACCGGACTAGCGGGAGGGACAACGAGCAGTACTTC
CASSYRTSGRDNEQYF
>TRBV14|TRBJ2-2|TRBD1|few
TGTGCCAGCAGCTCGGACAGGGCGGACACCGGGGAGCTGTTTTTT
CASSSDRADTGELFF
>TRBV20-1|TRBJ1-5|.|.
TGCAGTGCCTCTCCGGACGGCAATCAGCCCCAGCATTTT
CSASPDGNQPQHF
>TRBV6-1|TRBJ2-2|.|many
TGTGCAGGGGAGGCAGCGAACACCGGGGAGCTGTTTTTT
CAGEAANTGELFF
>TRBV2|TRBJ1-1|.|many
TGTGCCAGCAGTGATTGGCAGACAACGAACACTGAAGCTTTCTTT
CASSDWQTTNTEAFF
>TRBV12-3/TRBV12-4|TRBJ2-2|.|many
TGTGCCAGCAGTTTGGTCGACACCGGGGAGCTGTTTTTT
CASSLVDTGELFF
>TRBV5-1|TRBJ2-7|.|many
TGCGCCAGCAGCGGCCGGGACCTCGGGGCCTACGAGCAGTACTTC
CASSGRDLGAYEQYF
>TRBV28|TRBJ2-1|.|.
TGTGCCAGCAGTTACACAGGGAGAAATGAGCAGTTCTTC
CASSYTGRNEQFF
>TRBV11-3|TRBJ2-2|.|.
TGTGCCAGCAGCCCAGATGGGCGGGGGCAGAGCACCGGGGAGCTGTTTTTT
CASSPDGRGQSTGELFF
>TRBV7-8|TRBJ2-6|.|many
TGTGCCAGCAGCTCGGACAGTTCCGTCTCTGGGGCCAACGTCCTGACTTTC
CASSSDSSVSGANVLTF
>TRBV5-1|TRBJ1-1|.|.
TGCGCCAGCAGCTTGCTACAGCAGACTGAAGCTTTCTTT
CASSLLQQTEAFF
>TRBV20-1|TRBJ2-7|TRBD2|.
TGCAGTGCTAGATTGCTAGCGGGAGCAAGCGAGCAGTACTTC
CSARLLAGASEQYF
>TRBV4-3|TRBJ2-2|TRBD1|.
TGCGCCAGCAGCCTCTACCGGGGACAGGGGGCGGTAGGCACCGGGGAGCTGTTTTTT
CASSLYRGQGAVGTGELFF
>TRBV6-5|TRBJ1-4|.|many
TGTGCCAGCAGTTACTATAGCGCCCAAGTGGTCGTAGATAATGAAAAACTGTTTTTT
CASSYYSAQVVVDNEKLFF
>TRBV20-1|TRBJ2-7|TRBD2|.
TGCAGTGCTAGAGTGGGGGGAGGGATAAACGAGCAGTACTTC
CSARVGGGINEQYF
>TRBV3-1|TRBJ1-1|.|.
TGTGCCAGCAGCCACGGGGATCACACTGAAGCTTTCTTT
CASSHGDHTEAFF
>TRBV6-2/TRBV6-3|TRBJ1-1|.|many
TGTGCCAGCAGAAACCGGGGCACAGCTTTCTTT
CASRNRGTAFF
>TRBV19|TRBJ2-7|.|.
TGTGCCAGTGGGCAGCGATCCTACGAGCAGTACTTC
CASGQRSYEQYF
>TRBV5-1|TRBJ2-7|.|.
TGTGCCAGCAGCCAAGTTTCAGAGCAGTACTTC
CASSQVSEQYF
>TRBV20-1|TRBJ1-1|.|many
TGCAGTGCTAGAGTTACCTTGCAAACTGAAGCTTTCTTT
CSARVTLQTEAFF
>TRBV7-9|TRBJ1-1|.|.
TGTGCCAGCAGCTTAGCGGGGACCAATAGTTGGGCGAACACTGAAGCTTTCTTT
CASSLAGTNSWANTEAFF
>TRBV12-3/TRBV12-4|TRBJ2-5|TRBD2|many
TGTGCCAGCAGTTACGCTAGCGGGAGCGGGGAGACCCAGTACTTC
CASSYASGSGETQYF
>TRBV28|TRBJ2-7|TRBD1|few
TGTGCCAGCAGCCCGGGACAGGGGACTTCCTACGAGCAGTACTTC
CASSPGQGTSYEQYF
>TRBV12-3/TRBV12-4|TRBJ1-1|.|many
TGTGCCAGCAGTACGTTCGACACTGAAGCTTTCTTT
CASSTFDTEAFF
>TRBV5-1|TRBJ2-7|.|.
TGCGCCAGCAGCTTCATGCTAGGTTGGTACGAGCAGTACTTC
CASSFMLGWYEQYF
>TRBV28|TRBJ1-2|.|many
TGTGCCAGCAGTTTCTCGGGTTCTGGCTACACCTTC
CASSFSGSGYTF
>TRBV6-1|TRBJ1-2|TRBD1|.
TGTGCCAGCAGAGGACAGGAGATCTATGGCTACACCTTC
CASRGQEIYGYTF
>TRBV6-2/TRBV6-3|TRBJ2-7|.|many
TGTGCCAGCAGTTACGATTGGGTGTACGAGCAGTACTTC
CASSYDWVYEQYF
>TRBV28|TRBJ1-1|TRBD1|many
TGTGCCAGCACCCTTTACGGCGACAGGGCGAGAACTGAAGCTTTCTTT
CASTLYGDRARTEAFF
>TRBV24-1|TRBJ2-5|.|once
TGTGCCACCAGTGTAGGCCTTCCTCGTGTGGGGGAAAAGACCCAGTACTTC
CATSVGLPRVGEKTQYF
>TRBV20-1|TRBJ2-7|.|many
TGCAGTGCTAGAGATTGGGGGGAGTCGTACTTC
CSARDWGESYF
>TRBV11-2|TRBJ2-2|.|.
TGTGCCAGCAGCTTGGTATCCGCTGGAGTCACCGGGGAGCTGTTTTTT
CASSLVSAGVTGELFF
>TRBV20-1|TRBJ1-2|.|.
TGCAGTGCTAGAGAATTACGGGCCTTTCCCGCTAACTATGGCTACACCTTC
CSARELRAFPANYGYTF
>TRBV28|TRBJ2-7|TRBD2|.
TGTGCCAGCAGACAGGGACTAGGGGAGCAGTACTTC
CASRQGLGEQYF
>TRBV9|TRBJ2-5|TRBD1|once
TGTGCCAGCAGCGTTAATCGGGACAGGGGAGGAGAGACCCAGTACTTC
CASSVNRDRGGETQYF
>TRBV6-2/TRBV6-3|TRBJ1-3|.|.
TGTGCCAGCAGTTACTTCGGACCGCGAAACACCATATATTTT
CASSYFGPRNTIYF
>TRBV18|TRBJ2-2|.|.
TGTGCCAGCTCACCACTCGGGGGCCACACCGGGGAGCTGTTTTTT
CASSPLGGHTGELFF
>TRBV5-6|TRBJ2-7|.|.
TGTGCCAGCAGCACCATGGAGAGCTCCTACGAGCAGTACTTC
CASSTMESSYEQYF
>TRBV28|TRBJ1-1|.|.
TGTGCCAGCATAGGGCCCGGGGGAGCTTTCTTT
CASIGPGGAFF
>TRBV5-1|TRBJ1-2|.|.
TGCGCCAGCAGCGCGGGACACGGCGTGAACTATGGCTACACCTTC
CASSAGHGVNYGYTF
>TRBV19|TRBJ2-6|.|few
TGTGCCAGTATTCGGGGCCCAGTATCTGGGGCCAACGTCCTGACTTTC
CASIRGPVSGANVLTF
>TRBV29-1|TRBJ2-7|TRBD2|.
TGCAGCGTTGATGGGAGGGCCACCGACGAGCAGTACTTC
CSVDGRATDEQYF
>TRBV7-9|TRBJ2-5|TRBD1|.
TGTGCCAGCAGCGGATGGGACAGGCAAGAGACCCAGTACTTC
CASSGWDRQETQYF
>TRBV29-1|TRBJ2-3|TRBD2|.
TGCAGCGTCTCGGGAGGTAGTTCAGATACGCAGTATTTT
CSVSGGSSDTQYF
>TRBV28|TRBJ1-5|.|few
TGTGCCAGCAGAGCAAAGGGGCAGGGATTTCAGCCCCAGCATTTT
CASRAKGQGFQPQHF
>TRBV28|TRBJ2-5|.|many
TGTGCCAGCAGTCCCAGGACCACCGGGGCAGAGACCCAGTACTTC
CASSPRTTGAETQYF
>TRBV27|TRBJ1-2|TRBD1|.
TGTGCCAGCAGTCTCGCCGGGACAGGGGGCGAAAGTGGCTACACCTTC
CASSLAGTGGESGYTF
>TRBV7-8|TRBJ1-5|.|.
TGTGCCAGCAGCTTAAACCCGTGGATCCTCGGTGGACATCAGCCCCAGCATTTT
CASSLNPWILGGHQPQHF
>TRBV2|TRBJ1-2|.|many
TGTGCCAGCGGGGGACGGAGGAATAACTATGGCTACACCTTC
CASGGRRNNYGYTF
>TRBV6-2/TRBV6-3|TRBJ1-1|.|.
TGTGCCAGCAGTTCCCAAAGACGGAACACTGAAGCTTTCTTT
CASSSQRRNTEAFF
>TRBV5-1|TRBJ1-5|TRBD1|few
TGCGCCAGCAGCCCCTTAGGGGGCGAGGGCAATCAGCCCCAGCATTTT
CASSPLGGEGNQPQHF
>TRBV9|TRBJ1-4|.|.
TGTGCCAGCAGCGTAGTGGTTGGGCAGATTAATGAAAAACTGTTTTTT
CASSVVVGQINEKLFF
>TRBV5-1|TRBJ2-2|.|few
TGCGCCAGCAGCTTGGACCGTCCCGGGGAGCTGTTTTTT
CASSLDRPGELFF
>TRBV7-3|TRBJ1-1|.|.
TGTGCCAGCAGCTCTCGGGGGTCGACAACTGAAGCTTTCTTT
CASSSRGSTTEAFF
>TRBV10-3|TRBJ1-1|.|.
TGTGCCATCGCTTCTCGGGGGGGGAACACTGAAGCTTTCTTT
CAIASRGGNTEAFF
>TRBV20-1|TRBJ1-5|.|few
TGCAGTGCTAATACGGGTCACAATCAGCCCCAGCATTTT
CSANTGHNQPQHF
>TRBV28|TRBJ1-2|.|many
TGTGCCAGCAGTTTTCAGACGGGGGGGGGTGGCTACACCTTC
CASSFQTGGGGYTF